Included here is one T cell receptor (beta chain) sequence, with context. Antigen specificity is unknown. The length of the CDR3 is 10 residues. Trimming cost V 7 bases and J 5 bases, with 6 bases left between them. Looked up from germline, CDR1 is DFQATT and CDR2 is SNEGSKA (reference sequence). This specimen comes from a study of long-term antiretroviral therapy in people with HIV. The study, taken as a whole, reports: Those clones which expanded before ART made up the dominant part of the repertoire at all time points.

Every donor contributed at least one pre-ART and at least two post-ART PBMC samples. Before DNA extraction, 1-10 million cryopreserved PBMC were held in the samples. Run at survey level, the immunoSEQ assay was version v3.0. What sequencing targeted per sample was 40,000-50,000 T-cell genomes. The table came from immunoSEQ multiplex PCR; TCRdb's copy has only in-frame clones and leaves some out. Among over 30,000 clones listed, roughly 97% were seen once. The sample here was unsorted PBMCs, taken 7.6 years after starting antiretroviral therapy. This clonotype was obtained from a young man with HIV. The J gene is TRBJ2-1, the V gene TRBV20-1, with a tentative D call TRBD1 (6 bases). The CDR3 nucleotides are TGCAGTGGGGGGCACAATGAGCAGTTCTTC. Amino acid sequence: CSGGHNEQFF.